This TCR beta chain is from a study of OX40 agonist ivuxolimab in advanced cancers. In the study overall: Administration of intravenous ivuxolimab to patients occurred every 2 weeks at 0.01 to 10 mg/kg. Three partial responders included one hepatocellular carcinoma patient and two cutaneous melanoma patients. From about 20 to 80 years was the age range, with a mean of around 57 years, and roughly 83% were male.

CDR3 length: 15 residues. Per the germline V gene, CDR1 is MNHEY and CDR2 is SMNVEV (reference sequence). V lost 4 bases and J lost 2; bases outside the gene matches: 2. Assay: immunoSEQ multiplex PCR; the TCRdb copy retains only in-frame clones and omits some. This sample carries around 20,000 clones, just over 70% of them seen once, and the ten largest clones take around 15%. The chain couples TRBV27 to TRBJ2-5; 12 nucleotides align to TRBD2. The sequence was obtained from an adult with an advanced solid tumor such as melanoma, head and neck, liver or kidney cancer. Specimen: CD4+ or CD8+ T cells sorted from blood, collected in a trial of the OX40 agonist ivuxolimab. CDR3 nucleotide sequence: TGTGCCAGCAGTTCTAGCGGGAGGGGGCAAGAGACCCAGTACTTC. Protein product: CASSSSGRGQETQYF.